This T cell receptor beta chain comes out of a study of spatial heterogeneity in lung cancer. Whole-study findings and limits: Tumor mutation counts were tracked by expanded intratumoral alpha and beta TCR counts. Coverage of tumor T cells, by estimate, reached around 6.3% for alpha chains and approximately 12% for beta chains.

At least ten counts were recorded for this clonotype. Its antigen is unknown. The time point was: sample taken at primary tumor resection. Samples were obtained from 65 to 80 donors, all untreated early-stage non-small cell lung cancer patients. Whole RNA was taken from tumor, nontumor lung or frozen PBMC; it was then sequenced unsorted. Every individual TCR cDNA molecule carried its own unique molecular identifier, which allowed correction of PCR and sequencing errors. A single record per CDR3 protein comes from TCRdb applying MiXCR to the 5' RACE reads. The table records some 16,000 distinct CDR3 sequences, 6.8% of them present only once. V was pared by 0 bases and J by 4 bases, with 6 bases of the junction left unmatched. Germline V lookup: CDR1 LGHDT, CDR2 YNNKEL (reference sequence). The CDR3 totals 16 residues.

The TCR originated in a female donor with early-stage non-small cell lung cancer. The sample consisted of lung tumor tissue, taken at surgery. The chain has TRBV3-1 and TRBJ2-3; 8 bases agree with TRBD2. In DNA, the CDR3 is TGTGCCAGCAGCCAAGATTGGAGCGGGGGCGCAGATACGCAGTATTTT. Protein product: CASSQDWSGGADTQYF.